The sequence of this TCR beta chain was determined in a study of HIV-infected patients and healthy controls. Follow-up blood was drawn about 14 weeks, roughly three months, after antiretroviral therapy began. The repertoire came from unfractionated whole blood and reflected all unsorted peripheral T cells. Donors lacked febrile or AIDS-related illness, tumors, and hepatitis B or C coinfection. This clonotype came up many times. The J segment lost 6 bases and the V segment lost 0 bases, leaving 0 bases of the junction unmatched. Germline CDR1 reads SGDLS; CDR2 reads YYNGEE. There are 15 residues in the CDR3. About 500 ng RNA was reverse transcribed with alpha and beta constant-region primers. Using multiplexing indices, alpha and beta chain libraries were generated apart by chain-specific third strand synthesis. TCRdb reprocessed the 5' RACE reads via MiXCR and lists one record per CDR3 protein. The profile shows about 5,000 distinct CDR3 sequences, 20% to 25% of them singletons.

Sequencing used blood, obtained during antiretroviral therapy. The V gene is TRBV9, the J gene TRBJ1-6, with 10 bases matching TRBD1. The sequence was collected from an adult with HIV infection. In DNA, the CDR3 is TGTGCCAGCAGCGTAGGACAGGGGGCTAATTCACCCCTCCACTTT. Translating it yields CASSVGQGANSPLHF.